The rows below give T cell receptor beta chains drawn from one sample of a study of pediatric ulcerative colitis. Clones were read by immunoSEQ multiplex PCR, and TCRdb kept only the in-frame ones, dropping some. The sample lists 54,000 or so clones; about 90% were seen once. The material sequenced was blood. These receptors originate from a boy under 18 who was a control in a study of pediatric ulcerative colitis. Both conserved end residues are trimmed from each CDR3. The D gene is left open where the match is weak.

V gene	J gene	CDR3 length	D gene	CDR3 protein
TRBV28	TRBJ1-2	12	TRBD1	ASSLWTGVDGYT
TRBV5-1	TRBJ2-7	12	TRBD2	ASSFGTSDYEQY
TRBV27	TRBJ1-1	14	TRBD1	ASSLDRDSWNTEAF
TRBV7-3	TRBJ2-1	13	TRBD2	ASSLNPNAGTSWF
TRBV10-3	TRBJ2-1	13	TRBD2	AISEWSSGKNEQF
TRBV5-1	TRBJ2-5	12	TRBD2	ASSLTSGFETQY
TRBV7-2	TRBJ2-3	13	TRBD2	ASRPTSGVRDTQY
TRBV4-3	TRBJ2-3	13	-	ASSQDLGVADTQY
TRBV19	TRBJ2-7	13	-	ASSIFGGSAYEQY
TRBV7-8	TRBJ1-1	11	-	ASSFSLATEAF
TRBV29-1	TRBJ1-1	9	-	SGGRGPEAF
TRBV7-3	TRBJ2-5	13	-	ASSLTGGGGETQY
TRBV27	TRBJ2-7	11	-	ASQRDPTYEQY
TRBV19	TRBJ2-5	13	TRBD1	ASSLGTGIEETQY
TRBV5-1	TRBJ2-5	13	TRBD2	ASRGLAGGLETQY
TRBV6-5	TRBJ2-7	11	TRBD2	ASSSSGYYEQY
TRBV4-1	TRBJ1-2	12	-	ASSQEGDPYGYT
TRBV27	TRBJ2-1	15	TRBD1	ASSFERQGSLRNEQF
TRBV25-1	TRBJ2-6	15	-	ASGGWGRESGANVLT
TRBV28	TRBJ1-5	13	-	ASSIGGRGNQPQH
TRBV28	TRBJ2-1	12	-	ARIGGRVHNEQF
TRBV19	TRBJ2-3	15	-	ASSIGADSKPGDTQY
TRBV28	TRBJ2-7	15	TRBD1	ASSPPGQGAKGGEQY
TRBV9	TRBJ2-7	13	-	ASSVGQGWSYEQY
TRBV28	TRBJ2-7	12	-	ASSRGQGPYGQY
TRBV4-2	TRBJ1-3	13	-	ASSHDEGKGNTIY
TRBV27	TRBJ1-1	12	-	ASRLVGAGTEAF